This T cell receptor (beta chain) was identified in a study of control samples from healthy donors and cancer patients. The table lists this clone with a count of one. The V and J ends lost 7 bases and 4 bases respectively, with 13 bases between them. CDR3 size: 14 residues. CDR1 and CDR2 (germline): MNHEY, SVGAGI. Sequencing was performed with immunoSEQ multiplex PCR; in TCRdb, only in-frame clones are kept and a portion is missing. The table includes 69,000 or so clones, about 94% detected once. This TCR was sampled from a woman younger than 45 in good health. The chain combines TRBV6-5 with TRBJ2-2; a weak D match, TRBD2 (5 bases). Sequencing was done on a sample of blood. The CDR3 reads CASKDFPLTGELFF. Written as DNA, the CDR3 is TGTGCCAGCAAGGACTTCCCGCTCACCGGGGAGCTGTTTTTT.